This entry lists 20 T cell receptor beta chains sequenced from one sample in a study of CD8+CD57+ T cells in acquired aplastic anemia. Genomic DNA, serving as template, underwent TCR beta VDJ and CDR3 profiling. A single record per CDR3 protein comes from TCRdb applying MiXCR to the reads. The profile shows about 180,000 distinct CDR3 sequences, about 44% of them singletons. Patients picked for sequencing had shown CD8+CD57+ cell expansion detected by flow cytometry. Sequencing used sorted CD4+, CD8+, or CD8+CD57+ T cells (not recorded which) from PBMCs. The receptors were gathered from a human donor with aplastic anemia.

This clonotype was recorded at least ten times. V gene TRBV9 combines with J gene TRBJ2-3, with D perhaps TRBD2 (6 bases). The CDR3 covers 16 residues. Germline loops: CDR1 SGDLS, CDR2 YYNGEE. V lost 4 bases to trimming and J lost 2 bases, with 17 bases between them. CDR3 DNA sequence: TGTGCCAGCAGCCCCATGGCCCCGGACTACACAGATACGCAGTATTTT. Protein product: CASSPMAPDYTDTQYF. The variable domain in full, with the rest retrieved from reference TRBV9 and TRBJ2-3, is DSGVTQTPKHLITATGQRVTLRCSPRSGDLSVYWYQQSLDQGLQFLIQYYNGEERAKGNILERFSAQQFPDLHSELNLSSLELGDSALYFCASSPMAPDYTDTQYFGPGTRLTVL.

The J gene is TRBJ2-1, the V gene TRBV7-3, with 8 bases lining up with TRBD2. CDR1 and CDR2 (germline): SGHTA, FQGTGA. The J segment lost 4 bases and the V segment lost 2 bases, leaving 4 bases of the junction unmatched. This CDR3 is 15 amino acids long. The CDR3 spells CASSLVAGWYNEQFF. The CDR3 bases are TGTGCCAGCAGCTTAGTAGCGGGGTGGTACAATGAGCAGTTCTTC.

This clonotype was recorded many times. The V call is TRBV29-1, the J call TRBJ1-1; no reliable D call. The ends were cut back, 6 bases at V and 0 bases at J, with 8 bases in the middle. Germline lookup yields CDR1 SQVTM and CDR2 ANQGSEA. CDR3 length: 12 amino acids. The chain's CDR3 is CSVQEMNTEAFF. The CDR3 DNA reads as TGCAGCGTGCAGGAGATGAACACTGAAGCTTTCTTT.

The chain couples TRBV7-2 to TRBJ1-6; D is unclear. The V end was cut by 5 bases, the J end by 7 bases, with 15 bases between. Germline CDR1 SGHTA, CDR2 FQGNSA. CDR3 length: 15 amino acids. The DNA for the CDR3 is TGTGCCAGCAGCCCCGTGCCGACGGGGAATTCACCCCTCCACTTT. It specifies CASSPVPTGNSPLHF.

Ten or more counts support this clonotype. This chain links TRBV19 with TRBJ2-3; TRBD2 might be the D (5 bases). The V gene lost 7 bases and the J gene lost 6 bases, with 20 bases spanning the gap. Germline V lookup: CDR1 LNHDA, CDR2 SQIVND (reference sequence). The CDR3 extends over 15 amino acids. CDR3 sequence reads: CASTPRGVLRDTQYF. CDR3 nucleotides: TGTGCCAGTACCCCTCGGGGAGTCCTCCGCGATACGCAGTATTTT. Together with reference TRBV19 and TRBJ2-3, the CDR3 gives the full variable domain: DGGITQSPKYLFRKEGQNVTLSCEQNLNHDAMYWYRQDPGQGLRLIYYSQIVNDFQKGDIAEGYSVSREKKESFPLTVTSAQKNPTAFYLCASTPRGVLRDTQYFGPGTRLTVL.

The gene calls are TRBV10-3 and TRBJ1-6; perhaps TRBD1 as D (5 bases). The CDR3 totals 14 residues. The V end was cut by 8 bases, the J end by 7 bases, with 15 bases between. Germline loops: CDR1 ENHRY, CDR2 SYGVKD. The CDR3 here is CAISAGLNNSPLHF. For the CDR3, the DNA is TGTGCCATCTCGGCGGGACTGAACAATTCACCCCTCCACTTT.

This chain uses TRBV12-3 or TRBV12-4 with TRBJ2-1; TRBD1 is a possible D gene (5 bases). This CDR3 region has 12 residues. With 6 bases removed from V and 4 bases from J, the gap between germline ends came to 7 bases. CDR3 sequence reads: CASRTVYNEQFF. The DNA for the CDR3 is TGTGCCAGCAGGACAGTTTACAATGAGCAGTTCTTC.

V usage is TRBV19 and J usage is TRBJ1-2, with D perhaps matching TRBD1 (5 bases). Germline CDR1 reads LNHDA; CDR2 reads SQIVND (reference sequence). With 6 bases removed from V and 8 bases from J, the gap between germline ends came to 16 bases. CDR3 size: 13 residues. CDR3 loop: CASRRDLQRGYTF. The DNA for the CDR3 is TGTGCCAGTAGGAGGGACTTACAAAGGGGCTACACCTTC.

The table lists this clonotype with a count of one. Possible read error: a much larger clone is one base away. The chain links TRBV13 to TRBJ2-7; the D is unclear. The V end lost 3 bases, the J end lost 3 bases, and 3 bases lay between the germline ends. The germline V gene has CDR1 PRHDT and CDR2 FYEKMQ (reference sequence). This CDR3 region has 11 residues. The CDR3 is CASSFRYEQYF. The CDR3 coding sequence is TGTGCCAGCAGCTTCCGCTACGAGCAGTACTTC. Filled out from reference TRBV13 and TRBJ2-7, the complete variable domain reads AAGVIQSPRHLIKEKRETATLKCYPIPRHDTVYWYQQGPGQDPQFLISFYEKMQSDKGSIPDRFSAQQFSDYHSELNMSSLELGDSALYFCASSFRYEQYFGPGTRLTVT.

The gene calls are TRBV10-3 and TRBJ1-1, with D possibly being TRBD1 (5 bases). Trimming took 4 bases from V and 4 from J, leaving 10 bases between them. The CDR3 sequence is 13 residues long. CDR1 and CDR2 (germline): ENHRY, SYGVKD. This chain's CDR3 is CAISVGGRTEAFF. The CDR3 nucleotides read TGTGCCATCAGTGTCGGGGGACGCACTGAAGCTTTCTTT.

The chain couples TRBV7-6 to TRBJ2-7, with D possibly matching TRBD2 (5 bases). The V end lost 5 bases, the J end lost 3 bases, and 11 bases lay between the germline ends. Germline values: CDR1 SGHVS, CDR2 FNYEAQ. The CDR3 length is 13 residues. CDR3 bases: TGTGCCAGCAGCCCACGGGCGGGCTACGAGCAGTACTTC. Translating gives CASSPRAGYEQYF.

This clonotype was observed once. The V gene is TRBV7-3, the J gene TRBJ2-7, with D tentatively TRBD2 (7 bases). Per germline, CDR1 SGHTA and CDR2 FQGTGA. V was clipped by 2 bases and J by 3 bases, with 20 bases between them. There are 17 residues in the CDR3. CDR3 bases: TGTGCCAGCAGCTTACAAGGGGGGGCCCCGGGAGACTACGAGCAGTACTTC. Translation: CASSLQGGAPGDYEQYF.

The chain couples TRBV25-1 to TRBJ1-2; maybe TRBD1 (5 bases). This CDR3 spans 14 amino acids. In germline, CDR1 is MGHDK, CDR2 SYGVNS. Trimming removed 2 bases from V and 1 base from J, with 8 bases in between. The CDR3 is CASSEPDSNYGYTF. The CDR3 DNA is TGTGCCAGCAGTGAACCTGACAGTAACTATGGCTACACCTTC.

At least ten counts were recorded for this clonotype. This rearrangement joins TRBV19 to TRBJ2-3; 12 bases are shared with TRBD2. The CDR3 sequence is 17 residues long. V lost 7 bases to trimming and J lost 0 bases; unmatched junction nucleotides: 8. CDR1 is LNHDA and CDR2 is SQIVND in the germline V gene (reference sequence). CDR3 sequence (DNA): TGTGCCAGTACCACGACTAGCGGGGGTGCTAGCACAGATACGCAGTATTTT. Translation gives CASTTTSGGASTDTQYF.

This clonotype has ten or more counts. This rearrangement joins TRBV6-5 to TRBJ1-6; D not resolved. CDR3 length: 14 residues. The V and J ends lost 0 bases and 10 bases respectively, with 10 bases between them. Germline V gene sequence: CDR1 MNHEY, CDR2 SVGAGI. The CDR3: CASSYSLRSSPLHF. As DNA, the CDR3 is TGTGCCAGCAGTTACTCGCTCAGAAGCTCACCCCTCCACTTT.

V usage is TRBV6-5 and J usage is TRBJ2-6, with unresolved D. CDR1 and CDR2 (germline): MNHEY, SVGAGI. The CDR3 extends over 15 amino acids. The V gene lost 2 bases and the J gene lost 2 bases, with 7 bases spanning the gap. CDR3 protein: CASSYMSTGANVLTF. The CDR3 nucleotides are TGTGCCAGCAGTTACATGTCTACTGGGGCCAACGTCCTGACTTTC.

This sequence joins TRBV9 and TRBJ1-2; TRBD1 matches 8 bases. Trimming removed 3 bases from V and 8 bases from J; junction bases left unmatched: 18. This CDR3 is built from 17 residues. CDR1 SGDLS and CDR2 YYNGEE come from the germline V gene. CDR3 bases: TGTGCCAGCAGCGGCCAGACAGGGGCCGTAGGGAATTTCGGCTACACCTTC. Translation: CASSGQTGAVGNFGYTF.

The V gene is TRBV2, the J gene TRBJ2-7, with 7 bases aligning to TRBD2. The V gene's germline CDR1 is SNHLY and CDR2 FYNNEI. The CDR3 sequence is 16 residues long. V shed 0 bases and J 7 bases; nucleotides not matched to a gene: 12. The CDR3 region is CASSEAWSSVGREQYF. CDR3 nucleotide sequence: TGTGCCAGCAGTGAAGCGTGGTCTAGCGTCGGGAGGGAGCAGTACTTC.

This sequence joins TRBV29-1 and TRBJ1-1; tentative D call: TRBD1 (5 bases). Germline-derived CDR1 and CDR2 are SQVTM and ANQGSEA. The CDR3 spans 13 residues. The V end was cut by 6 bases, the J end by 5 bases, with 16 bases between. The CDR3 DNA sequence: TGCAGCGTAGAAAATGGACGGGGGACTGAAGCTTTCTTT. This translates into CSVENGRGTEAFF.

The V call is TRBV2, the J call TRBJ2-7; TRBD1 might be the D (5 bases). Trimming took 8 bases from V and 6 from J, leaving 23 bases between them. Germline CDR1 SNHLY, CDR2 FYNNEI. CDR3 size: 15 residues. The DNA of the CDR3 is TGTGCCAGCGGTCGGTGGGGCCAGGGTGTTGGCGAGCAGTACTTC. Its protein is CASGRWGQGVGEQYF.